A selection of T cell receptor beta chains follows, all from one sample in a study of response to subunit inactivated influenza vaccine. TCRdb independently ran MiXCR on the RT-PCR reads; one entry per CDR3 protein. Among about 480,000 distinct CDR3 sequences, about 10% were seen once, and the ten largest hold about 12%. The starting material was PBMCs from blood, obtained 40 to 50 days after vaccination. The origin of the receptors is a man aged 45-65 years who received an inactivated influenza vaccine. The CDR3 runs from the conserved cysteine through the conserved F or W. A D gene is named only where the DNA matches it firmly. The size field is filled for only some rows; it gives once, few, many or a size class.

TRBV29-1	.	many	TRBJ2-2	TGCAGCGTTGAAGATCGTGCAGGGTTGAGGACCGGGGAGCTGTTTTTT	CSVEDRAGLRTGELFF
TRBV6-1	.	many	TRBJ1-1	TGTGCCAGCAGCCCTTACTACGGGGAAAAGGGTACTGAAGCTTTCTTT	CASSPYYGEKGTEAFF
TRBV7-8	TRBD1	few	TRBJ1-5	TGTGCCAGCAGCCGCAGACGGGACAGGGTGCGACAGCCCCAGCATTTT	CASSRRRDRVRQPQHF
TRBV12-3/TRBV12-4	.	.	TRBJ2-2	TGTGCCAGCACCTCGGGACCCGGGGAGCTGTTTTTT	CASTSGPGELFF
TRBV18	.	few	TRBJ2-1	TGTGCCAGCTACACCAATGCAGGGACCTACAATGAGCAGTTCTTC	CASYTNAGTYNEQFF
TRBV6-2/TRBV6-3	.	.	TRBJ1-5	TGTGCCAGCAGTTACCAGGGCCCGCCGTATAGCAATCAGCCCCAGCATTTT	CASSYQGPPYSNQPQHF
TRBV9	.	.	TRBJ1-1	TGTGCCAGTGGGATATCACACAAGAACACTGAAGCTTTCTTT	CASGISHKNTEAFF
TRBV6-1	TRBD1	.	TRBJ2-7	TGTGCCAGCAGCCGGCCGGGACAGGGGTTTTACGAGCAGTACTTC	CASSRPGQGFYEQYF
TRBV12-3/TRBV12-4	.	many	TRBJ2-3	TGTGCCAGCAGTTTAGGCACAGATACGCAGTATTTT	CASSLGTDTQYF
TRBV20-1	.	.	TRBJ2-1	TGCAGTGCTAGTGGGGGGTTTGTGGGATACAATGAGCAGTTCTTC	CSASGGFVGYNEQFF
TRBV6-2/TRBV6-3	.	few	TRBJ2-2	TGTGCCAGCAGTTACTCGTTCGGGAACACCGGGGAGCTGTTTTTT	CASSYSFGNTGELFF
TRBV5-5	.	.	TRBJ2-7	TGTGCCAGCAGCTTGGCTTTTCAGGGATTCCCCTACGAGCAGTACTTC	CASSLAFQGFPYEQYF